The 25 T cell receptor beta chains below come from one sample, sequenced in a study of blood T cells in healthy people across ages. Combining a sample-barcoded 5' primer with a J-beta primer mix, a second PCR ran for roughly 7 to 11 cycles. TCRdb re-analysed the 5' RACE reads in MiXCR, keeping a single row per CDR3 protein. There are under 1,000,000 distinct CDR3 sequences in the sample; more than 35% occur only once, and 15% to 20% lies in the top ten. Sequenced: blood. The receptors originated from a man at least 80 years old in good health.

This rearrangement joins TRBV18 to TRBJ2-7; 15 positions agree with TRBD2. V shed 5 bases, J shed 0 bases, and the junction held 5 bases outside the gene matches. This CDR3 spans 17 amino acids. Germline lookup yields CDR1 KGHSH and CDR2 LQKENI. The CDR3 loop is CASSTGLAGGGSYEQYF. In DNA, the CDR3 is TGTGCCAGCTCAACGGGACTAGCGGGGGGAGGCTCCTACGAGCAGTACTTC.

The genes are TRBV12-3 or TRBV12-4 and TRBJ2-2, with D tentatively TRBD1 (6 bases). This CDR3 comprises 16 residues. V lost 5 bases and J lost 3, with 16 bases in between. CDR3 amino acids: CASSPTGPFYTGELFF. CDR3 coding DNA: TGTGCCAGCAGTCCTACAGGGCCCTTTTACACCGGGGAGCTGTTTTTT.

This clonotype has just a few counts. The CDR3 is CSATNLAGVGTDTQYF. In DNA, the CDR3 is TGCAGCGCGACGAATCTAGCGGGAGTTGGCACAGATACGCAGTATTTT. The chain links TRBV29-1 to TRBJ2-3; 10 bases match TRBD2. The CDR3 has 16 amino acids. The germline CDR1 and CDR2 sequences are SQVTM and ANQGSEA. Unmatched junction bases numbered 11, after V lost 7 bases and J lost 1 base.

The genes are TRBV27 and TRBJ2-7; D remains ambiguous. Germline CDR1 and CDR2: MNHEY and SMNVEV (reference sequence). V was shortened by 5 bases and J by 7 bases, with 15 bases between the two germline ends. CDR3 length: 13 amino acids. The CDR3 sequence is CASSPFSALEQYF. Here the CDR3 DNA reads TGTGCCAGCAGTCCGTTCTCCGCCCTGGAGCAGTACTTC.

The rearrangement links TRBV15 to TRBJ2-1, with D possibly being TRBD2 (6 bases). The germline gives CDR1 LNHNV, CDR2 YYDKDF (reference sequence). The CDR3 loop spans 15 amino acids. V lost 2 bases to trimming and J lost 4 bases, with 12 bases between them. DNA of the CDR3: TGTGCCACCAGCAGACCGGGACTGGATTACAATGAGCAGTTCTTC. Its translation is CATSRPGLDYNEQFF.

The chain joins TRBV7-9 to TRBJ1-4; no firm D call. Trimming stripped 5 bases from V and 7 bases from J, with 17 bases between. This CDR3 region has 15 residues. Germline V gene data show CDR1 as SEHNR and CDR2 as FQNEAQ (reference sequence). CDR3 protein: CASSENSILGEKLFF. As DNA, the CDR3 is TGTGCCAGCAGCGAAAACAGTATTCTCGGTGAAAAACTGTTTTTT.

The table lists this clonotype with a count of one. The chain recombines TRBV20-1 with TRBJ2-3; D is tentatively TRBD1 or TRBD2 (5 bases each). In germline, CDR1 is DFQATT, CDR2 SNEGSKA (reference sequence). This CDR3 has 15 amino acids. The V end lost 0 bases, the J end lost 1 base, and 11 bases lay between the germline ends. CDR3 in DNA: TGCAGTGCTAGAGATTCACGGGGACGCACAGATACGCAGTATTTT. Protein sequence: CSARDSRGRTDTQYF.

As DNA, the CDR3 is TGTGCCAGCAGCCGATCGAGGGTGGTAACAGATACGCAGTATTTT. Residues: CASSRSRVVTDTQYF. The chain is built from TRBV7-9 and TRBJ2-3, with D possibly being TRBD2 (5 bases). Germline V gene data show CDR1 as SEHNR and CDR2 as FQNEAQ (reference sequence). V was clipped by 5 bases and J by 3 bases, with 15 bases between them. The CDR3 totals 15 residues.

V and J are TRBV5-1 and TRBJ2-5, with D possibly being TRBD2 (6 bases). Germline CDR1 SGHRS, CDR2 YFSETQ. Trimming cost V 2 bases and J 2 bases, with 16 bases left between them. This CDR3 has 16 residues. The CDR3 nucleotides are TGCGCCAGCAGCTTTCAAACCGGGACTGAACAAGAGACCCAGTACTTC. The encoded protein is CASSFQTGTEQETQYF.

This chain joins TRBV12-3 or TRBV12-4 and TRBJ1-4; a possible D gene is TRBD1 (6 bases). This CDR3 is built from 14 residues. The V and J ends lost 5 bases and 11 bases respectively, with 18 bases between them. The CDR3 loop is CASSTGTSWWKLFF. The CDR3 coding sequence is TGTGCCAGCAGTACCGGGACAAGCTGGTGGAAACTGTTTTTT.

This clonotype was observed many times. At one of its ends the junction is not consistent with the germline gene, which may arise from a read error. J is TRBJ2-7 and V is TRBV5-1; the D gene is possibly TRBD2 (7 bases). The germline gives CDR1 SGHRS, CDR2 YFSETQ. CDR3 length: 14 amino acids. The CDR3 here is CASSLGGGSYEQYF. The CDR3 DNA is TGTGCCAGCAGTTTAGGGGGGGGTAGCTACGAGCAGTACTTC.

A few counts support this clonotype. J is TRBJ2-1 and V is TRBV2; D is uncertain. The CDR3 is made up of 15 amino acids. Germline V gene data show CDR1 as SNHLY and CDR2 as FYNNEI. V was clipped by 6 bases and J by 0 bases, with 12 bases between them. The CDR3 loop reads CASRGNRNSYNEQFF. CDR3 DNA sequence: TGTGCCAGCAGGGGCAACAGAAACTCCTACAATGAGCAGTTCTTC.

This clonotype has only a few counts. This chain uses TRBV15 with TRBJ2-1; a possible D gene is TRBD2 (6 bases). Germline V gene lookup returns CDR1 LNHNV and CDR2 YYDKDF (reference sequence). Trimming removed 2 bases at V and 7 bases at J, with 18 bases between. This CDR3 spans 16 amino acids. This CDR3 reads CATSRTAGRVGNEQFF. The DNA of the CDR3 is TGTGCCACCAGCAGAACTGCGGGGCGGGTTGGGAATGAGCAGTTCTTC.

The chain uses TRBV18 and TRBJ2-7; D gene ambiguous. Between the trimmed V and J ends, which lost 3 bases and 4 bases, there was a span of 19 bases. This CDR3 contains 16 residues. The V gene's germline CDR1 is KGHSH and CDR2 LQKENI. The chain's CDR3 is CASSPDAYGVGYEQYF. CDR3 DNA sequence: TGTGCCAGCTCACCGGACGCCTATGGGGTTGGGTACGAGCAGTACTTC.

This clonotype was found a few times. This sequence joins TRBV12-3 or TRBV12-4 and TRBJ1-2, with 7 nucleotides matching TRBD1. V shed 5 bases and J 6 bases; nucleotides not matched to a gene: 0. The CDR3 has 11 residues. In nucleotides, the CDR3 is TGTGCCAGCAGTAGGGGGCATGGCTACACCTTC. It codes for CASSRGHGYTF.

The rearrangement links TRBV7-2 to TRBJ2-7; D is undetermined. V dropped 4 bases and J dropped 3 bases, with 10 bases sitting between them. Germline V gene data show CDR1 as SGHTA and CDR2 as FQGNSA. This CDR3 spans 13 amino acids. The CDR3 sequence: CASSWRGRYEQYF. The CDR3 nucleotides read TGTGCCAGCAGCTGGCGAGGACGCTACGAGCAGTACTTC.

V gene TRBV6-2 or TRBV6-3 combines with J gene TRBJ2-4; D gene ambiguous. Per the germline V gene, CDR1 is MNHEY and CDR2 is SVGEGT. This CDR3 spans 13 amino acids. The V and J ends lost 2 bases and 9 bases respectively, with 11 bases between them. CDR3 residues: CASSYINEGIQYF. The CDR3 region has the DNA TGTGCCAGCAGTTACATCAACGAAGGCATTCAGTACTTC.

This clonotype turned up a few times. The chain joins TRBV7-2 to TRBJ2-1, with TRBD2 as a possible D gene (5 bases). V was cut by 5 bases and J by 4 bases, with 15 bases left in between. Germline values: CDR1 SGHTA, CDR2 FQGNSA. The CDR3 has 15 residues. The CDR3 protein is CASSKEGPVYNEQFF. The CDR3 coding sequence is TGTGCCAGCAGCAAAGAGGGTCCAGTTTACAATGAGCAGTTCTTC.

The CDR3 DNA reads as TGTGCCAGCAGTGGACTGGGAAGCACAGATATGGAGTATTTT. Amino acids: CASSGLGSTDMEYF. This chain connects TRBV12-3 or TRBV12-4 to TRBJ2-3; D possibly corresponds to TRBD2 (5 bases). The germline V and J ends were trimmed by 5 bases and 13 bases, with 22 bases remaining between them. This CDR3 comprises 14 residues.

This clonotype was observed a few times. V usage is TRBV29-1 and J usage is TRBJ2-3; the match to TRBD1 covers 7 bases. Germline CDR1 and CDR2: SQVTM and ANQGSEA. The CDR3 contains 14 residues. J gave up 1 base and V 7 bases, and 8 bases lay outside the gene matches. CDR3 sequence reads: CSAQPTGGTDTQYF. The CDR3 coding sequence is TGCAGCGCTCAACCCACAGGGGGCACAGATACGCAGTATTTT.

The chain couples TRBV5-1 to TRBJ2-1, with 11 bases lining up with TRBD2. Trimming at V came to 3 bases and at J to 6 bases, leaving 5 bases not matched to a gene. Germline V gene sequence: CDR1 SGHRS, CDR2 YFSETQ. The CDR3 contains 15 residues. The CDR3 DNA follows: TGCGCCAGCAGCTCGGGACTAGCGGCTACCAATGAGCAGTTCTTC. Translated, it gives CASSSGLAATNEQFF.

This clonotype came up a few times. The gene calls are TRBV10-3 and TRBJ1-1, with a tentative D call TRBD1 (6 bases). Germline CDR1 reads ENHRY; CDR2 reads SYGVKD. This CDR3 is built from 16 residues. V was clipped by 4 bases and J by 4 bases, with 19 bases between them. CDR3 loop: CAISGAQGGGPTEAFF. In DNA, the CDR3 is TGTGCCATCAGTGGGGCACAGGGAGGGGGGCCCACTGAAGCTTTCTTT.

The chain uses TRBV5-1 and TRBJ1-1, with unresolved D. The length of the CDR3 is 15 residues. Per the germline V gene, CDR1 is SGHRS and CDR2 is YFSETQ. Trimming stripped 4 bases from V and 0 bases from J, with 13 bases between. This CDR3 reads CASSREAALNTEAFF. CDR3 in DNA: TGCGCCAGCAGCAGAGAGGCGGCTTTGAACACTGAAGCTTTCTTT.

This clonotype was detected only a few times. The rearrangement links TRBV7-2 to TRBJ2-1, with D tentatively TRBD2 (7 bases). The J call may be faulty, since TRBJ2-7 better matches the DNA end. There are 15 residues in the CDR3. Germline CDR1 SGHTA, CDR2 FQGNSA. This chain's CDR3 is CASSLGGGSYNEQYF. CDR3 DNA sequence: TGTGCCAGCAGCTTGGGCGGGGGCTCCTACAATGAGCAGTACTTC.

V is TRBV5-5 and J is TRBJ2-7; D gene unclear. The J call may not be correct, given that the DNA end is closer to TRBJ2-5. The CDR3 consists of 13 residues. Per the germline V gene, CDR1 is SGHKS and CDR2 is YYEKEE (reference sequence). In nucleotides, the CDR3 is TGTGCCAGCAGCTTCATGGCCGAAGAGACCCAGTACTTC. The encoded protein is CASSFMAEETQYF.